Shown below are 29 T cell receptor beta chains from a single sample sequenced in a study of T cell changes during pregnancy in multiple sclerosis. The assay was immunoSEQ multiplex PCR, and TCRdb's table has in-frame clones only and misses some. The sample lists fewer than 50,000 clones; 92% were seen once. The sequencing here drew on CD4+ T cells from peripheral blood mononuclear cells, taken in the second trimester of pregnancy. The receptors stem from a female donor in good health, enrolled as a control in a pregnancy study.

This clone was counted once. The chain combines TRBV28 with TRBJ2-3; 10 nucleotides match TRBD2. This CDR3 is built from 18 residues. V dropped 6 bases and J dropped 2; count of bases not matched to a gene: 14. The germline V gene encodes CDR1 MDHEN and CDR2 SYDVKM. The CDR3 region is CASRPLSGGGPYTDTQYF. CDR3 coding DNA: TGTGCCAGCAGGCCGCTGAGCGGGGGGGGCCCTTACACAGATACGCAGTATTTT. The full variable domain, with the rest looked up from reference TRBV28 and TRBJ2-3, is DVKVTQSSRYLVKRTGEKVFLECVQDMDHENMFWYRQDPGLGLRLIYFSYDVKMKEKGDIPEGYSVSREKKERFSLILESASTNQTSMYLCASRPLSGGGPYTDTQYFGPGTRLTVL.

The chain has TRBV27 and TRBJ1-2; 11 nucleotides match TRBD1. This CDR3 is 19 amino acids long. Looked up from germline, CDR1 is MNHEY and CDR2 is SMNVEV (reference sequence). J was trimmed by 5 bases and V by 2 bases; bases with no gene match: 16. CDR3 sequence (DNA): TGTGCCAGCAGTTTACGGATGAGCGAAGGACAGGGGGCTTTATATGGCTACACCTTC. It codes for CASSLRMSEGQGALYGYTF.

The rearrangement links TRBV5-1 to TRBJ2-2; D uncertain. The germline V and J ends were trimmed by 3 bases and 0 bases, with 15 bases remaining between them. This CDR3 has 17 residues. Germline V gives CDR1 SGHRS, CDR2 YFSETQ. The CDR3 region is CASSSTPGRANTGELFF. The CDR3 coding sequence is TGCGCCAGCAGCTCTACGCCTGGGCGCGCGAACACCGGGGAGCTGTTTTTT.

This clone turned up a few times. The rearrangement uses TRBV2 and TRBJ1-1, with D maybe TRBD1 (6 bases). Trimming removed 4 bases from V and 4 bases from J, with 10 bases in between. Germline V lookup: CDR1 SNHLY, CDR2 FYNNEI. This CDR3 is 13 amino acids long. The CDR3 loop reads CASSGGGVTEAFF. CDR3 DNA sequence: TGTGCCAGCAGTGGAGGGGGGGTCACTGAAGCTTTCTTT.

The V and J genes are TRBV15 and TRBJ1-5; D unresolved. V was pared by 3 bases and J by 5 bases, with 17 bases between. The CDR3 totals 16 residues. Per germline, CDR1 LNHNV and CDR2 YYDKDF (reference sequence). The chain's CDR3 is CATSRVSNRHDQPQHF. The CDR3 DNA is TGTGCCACCAGCAGGGTTTCGAACAGACACGATCAGCCCCAGCATTTT.

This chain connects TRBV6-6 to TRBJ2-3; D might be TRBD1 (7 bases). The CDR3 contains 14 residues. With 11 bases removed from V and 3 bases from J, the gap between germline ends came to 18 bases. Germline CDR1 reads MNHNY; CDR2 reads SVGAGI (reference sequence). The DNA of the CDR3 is TGTGCCGGGGGGCAGGGGGGTATGACAGATACGCAGTATTTT. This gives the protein CAGGQGGMTDTQYF.

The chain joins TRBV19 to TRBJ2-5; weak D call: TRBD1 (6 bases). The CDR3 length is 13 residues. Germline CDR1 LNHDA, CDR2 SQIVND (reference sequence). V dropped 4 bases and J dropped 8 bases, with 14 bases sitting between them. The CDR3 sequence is CASSTSYRATQYF. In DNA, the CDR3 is TGTGCCAGTAGTACTTCCTACAGGGCAACCCAGTACTTC. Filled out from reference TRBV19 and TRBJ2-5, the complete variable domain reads DGGITQSPKYLFRKEGQNVTLSCEQNLNHDAMYWYRQDPGQGLRLIYYSQIVNDFQKGDIAEGYSVSREKKESFPLTVTSAQKNPTAFYLCASSTSYRATQYFGPGTRLLVL.

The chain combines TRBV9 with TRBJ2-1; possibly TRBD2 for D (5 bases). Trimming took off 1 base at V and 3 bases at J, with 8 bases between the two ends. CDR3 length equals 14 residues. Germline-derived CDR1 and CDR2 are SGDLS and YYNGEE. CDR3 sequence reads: CASSVSGVYNEQFF. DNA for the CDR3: TGTGCCAGCAGCGTATCCGGGGTCTACAATGAGCAGTTCTTC. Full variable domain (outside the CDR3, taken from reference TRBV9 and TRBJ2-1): DSGVTQTPKHLITATGQRVTLRCSPRSGDLSVYWYQQSLDQGLQFLIQYYNGEERAKGNILERFSAQQFPDLHSELNLSSLELGDSALYFCASSVSGVYNEQFFGPGTRLTVL.

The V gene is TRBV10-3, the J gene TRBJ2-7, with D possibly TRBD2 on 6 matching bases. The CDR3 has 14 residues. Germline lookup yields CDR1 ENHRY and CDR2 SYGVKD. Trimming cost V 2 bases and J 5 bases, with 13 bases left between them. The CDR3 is CAISEGGDGNEQYF. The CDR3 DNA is TGTGCCATCAGTGAGGGAGGGGACGGTAACGAGCAGTACTTC.

The CDR3 bases are TGTGCCAGCAGCGAAGGACAAGGCACAGATACGCAGTATTTT. This translates into CASSEGQGTDTQYF. The V gene is TRBV5-4, the J gene TRBJ2-3, with TRBD1 as a possible D gene (5 bases). The germline V gene has CDR1 SGHNT and CDR2 YYREEE (reference sequence). The germline V and J ends were trimmed by 4 bases and 1 base, with 10 bases remaining between them. The CDR3 is made up of 14 amino acids. The whole variable domain, filled in from reference TRBV5-4 and TRBJ2-3, reads ETGVTQSPTHLIKTRGQQVTLRCSSQSGHNTVSWYQQALGQGPQFIFQYYREEENGRGNFPPRFSGLQFPNYSSELNVNALELDDSALYLCASSEGQGTDTQYFGPGTRLTVL.

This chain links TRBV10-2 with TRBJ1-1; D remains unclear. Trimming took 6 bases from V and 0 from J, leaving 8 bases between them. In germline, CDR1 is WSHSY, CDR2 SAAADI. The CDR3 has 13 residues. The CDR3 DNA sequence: TGCGCCAGCAGACAGTCCATGAACACTGAAGCTTTCTTT. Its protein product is CASRQSMNTEAFF.

Here the CDR3 reads CASSIRTGAGNTIYF. CDR3 nucleotide sequence: TGTGCCAGTAGTATCCGGACAGGGGCTGGAAACACCATATATTTT. The genes are TRBV19 and TRBJ1-3, with 9 bases that match TRBD1. V lost 3 bases and J lost 2; bases outside the gene matches: 2. The germline CDR1 and CDR2 sequences are LNHDA and SQIVND (reference sequence). The CDR3 is 15 amino acids.

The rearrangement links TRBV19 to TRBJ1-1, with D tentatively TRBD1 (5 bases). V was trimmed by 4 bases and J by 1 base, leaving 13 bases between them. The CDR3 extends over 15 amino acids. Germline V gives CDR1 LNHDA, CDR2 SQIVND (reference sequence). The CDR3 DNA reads TGTGCCAGTAGTAATCGCAGGAGGGGGAACACTGAAGCTTTCTTT. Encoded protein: CASSNRRRGNTEAFF. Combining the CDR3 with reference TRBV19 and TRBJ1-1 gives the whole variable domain DGGITQSPKYLFRKEGQNVTLSCEQNLNHDAMYWYRQDPGQGLRLIYYSQIVNDFQKGDIAEGYSVSREKKESFPLTVTSAQKNPTAFYLCASSNRRRGNTEAFFGQGTRLTVV.

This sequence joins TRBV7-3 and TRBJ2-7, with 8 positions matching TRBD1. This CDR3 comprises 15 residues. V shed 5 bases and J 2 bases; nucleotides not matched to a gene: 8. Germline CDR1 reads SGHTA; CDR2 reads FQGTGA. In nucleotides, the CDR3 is TGTGCCAGCAGCCTAATGACAGGGGTGGCCTACGAGCAGTACTTC. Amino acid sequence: CASSLMTGVAYEQYF.

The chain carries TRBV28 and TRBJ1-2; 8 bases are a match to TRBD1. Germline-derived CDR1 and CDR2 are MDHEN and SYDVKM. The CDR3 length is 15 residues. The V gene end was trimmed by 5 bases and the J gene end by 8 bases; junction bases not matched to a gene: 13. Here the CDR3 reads CASSLGQGTKGGYTF. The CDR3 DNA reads TGTGCCAGCAGTCTCGGACAGGGAACTAAAGGAGGCTACACCTTC.

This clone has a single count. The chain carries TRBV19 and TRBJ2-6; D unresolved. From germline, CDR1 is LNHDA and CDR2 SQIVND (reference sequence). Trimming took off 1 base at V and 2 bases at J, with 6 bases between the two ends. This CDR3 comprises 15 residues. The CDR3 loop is CASSIGQAGANVLTF. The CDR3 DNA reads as TGTGCCAGTAGTATAGGTCAGGCTGGGGCCAACGTCCTGACTTTC. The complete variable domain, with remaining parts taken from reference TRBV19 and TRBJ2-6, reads DGGITQSPKYLFRKEGQNVTLSCEQNLNHDAMYWYRQDPGQGLRLIYYSQIVNDFQKGDIAEGYSVSREKKESFPLTVTSAQKNPTAFYLCASSIGQAGANVLTFGAGSRLTVL.

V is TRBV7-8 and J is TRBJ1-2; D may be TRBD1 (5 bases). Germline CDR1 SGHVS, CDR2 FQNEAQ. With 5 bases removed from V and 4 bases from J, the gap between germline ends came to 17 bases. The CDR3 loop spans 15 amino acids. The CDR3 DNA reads TGTGCCAGCAGCAGAGGGAGGGAGGGGCCCTATGGCTACACCTTC. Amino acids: CASSRGREGPYGYTF.

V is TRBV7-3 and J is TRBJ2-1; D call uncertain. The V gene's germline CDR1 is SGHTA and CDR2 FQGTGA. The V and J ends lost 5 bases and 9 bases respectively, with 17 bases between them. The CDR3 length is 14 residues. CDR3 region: CASSLSGPRREQFF. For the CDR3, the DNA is TGTGCCAGCAGCCTAAGTGGCCCCCGTCGTGAGCAGTTCTTC. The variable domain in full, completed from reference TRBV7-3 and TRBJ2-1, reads GAGVSQTPSNKVTEKGKYVELRCDPISGHTALYWYRQSLGQGPEFLIYFQGTGAADDSGLPNDRFFAVRPEGSVSTLKIQRTERGDSAVYLCASSLSGPRREQFFGPGTRLTVL.

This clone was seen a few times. The CDR3 DNA sequence: TGTGCCAGCAGCTCCTCCATAACACAGGGGGCGGGCTACACCTTC. This gives the protein CASSSSITQGAGYTF. This chain uses TRBV7-2 with TRBJ1-2; TRBD1 matches 9 bases. V lost 4 bases and J lost 8; bases outside the gene matches: 11. Germline V gene data show CDR1 as SGHTA and CDR2 as FQGNSA. The CDR3 length is 15 residues.

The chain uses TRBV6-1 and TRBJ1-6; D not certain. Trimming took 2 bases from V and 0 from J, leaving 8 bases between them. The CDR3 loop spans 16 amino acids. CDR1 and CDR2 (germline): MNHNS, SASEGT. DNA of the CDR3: TGTGCCAGCAGTGAATTATCCAGCTCCTATAATTCACCCCTCCACTTT. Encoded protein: CASSELSSSYNSPLHF.

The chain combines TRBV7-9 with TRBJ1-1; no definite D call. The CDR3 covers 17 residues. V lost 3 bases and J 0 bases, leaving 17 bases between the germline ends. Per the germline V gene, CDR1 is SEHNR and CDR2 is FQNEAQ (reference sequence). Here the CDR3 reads CASSLQSGGPMNTEAFF. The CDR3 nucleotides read TGTGCCAGCAGCTTGCAATCCGGTGGTCCCATGAACACTGAAGCTTTCTTT. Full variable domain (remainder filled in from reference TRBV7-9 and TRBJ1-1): DTGVSQNPRHKITKRGQNVTFRCDPISEHNRLYWYRQTLGQGPEFLTYFQNEAQLEKSRLLSDRFSAERPKGSFSTLEIQRTEQGDSAMYLCASSLQSGGPMNTEAFFGQGTRLTVV.

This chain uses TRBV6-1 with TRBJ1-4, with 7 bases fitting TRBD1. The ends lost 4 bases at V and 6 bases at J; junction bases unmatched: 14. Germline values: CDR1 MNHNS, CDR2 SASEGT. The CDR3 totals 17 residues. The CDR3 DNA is TGTGCCAGCAGTGCGGCATCCGGGACAGATATTTATGAAAAACTGTTTTTT. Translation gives CASSAASGTDIYEKLFF.

Here the CDR3 reads CASSLSDSYEQYF. CDR3 sequence (DNA): TGTGCCAGCTCACTCAGTGATTCCTACGAGCAGTACTTC. The chain couples TRBV18 to TRBJ2-7; no definite D call. This CDR3 is built from 13 residues. Germline CDR1 KGHSH, CDR2 LQKENI. Deletions cut 4 bases from V and 1 base from J, with 8 bases between.

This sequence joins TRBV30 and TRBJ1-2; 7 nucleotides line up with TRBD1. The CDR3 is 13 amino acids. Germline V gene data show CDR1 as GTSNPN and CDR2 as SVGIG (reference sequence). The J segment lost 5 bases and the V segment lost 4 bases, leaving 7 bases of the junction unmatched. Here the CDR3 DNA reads TGTGCCTGGAATACCGGACAGGTTTATGGCTACACCTTC. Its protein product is CAWNTGQVYGYTF.

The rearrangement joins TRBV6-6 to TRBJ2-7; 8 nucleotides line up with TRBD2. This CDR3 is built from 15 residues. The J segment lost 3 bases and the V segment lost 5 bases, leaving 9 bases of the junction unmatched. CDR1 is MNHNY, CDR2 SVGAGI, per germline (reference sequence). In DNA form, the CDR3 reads TGTGCCAGCAGTCCCAGGGGTGCGGGGGGCTACGAGCAGTACTTC. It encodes CASSPRGAGGYEQYF.

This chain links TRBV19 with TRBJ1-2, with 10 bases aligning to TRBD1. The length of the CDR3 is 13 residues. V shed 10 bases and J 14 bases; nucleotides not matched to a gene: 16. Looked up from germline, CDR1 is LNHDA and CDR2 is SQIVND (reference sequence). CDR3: CATEARQGAKGTF. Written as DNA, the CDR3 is TGTGCCACCGAAGCGAGACAGGGGGCGAAAGGAACCTTC.

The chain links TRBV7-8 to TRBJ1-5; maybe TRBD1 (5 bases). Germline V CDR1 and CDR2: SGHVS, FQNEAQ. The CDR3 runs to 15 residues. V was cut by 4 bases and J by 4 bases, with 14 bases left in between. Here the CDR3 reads CASSYSSQGNQPQHF. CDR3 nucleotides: TGTGCCAGCAGCTACAGTTCCCAGGGAAATCAGCCCCAGCATTTT. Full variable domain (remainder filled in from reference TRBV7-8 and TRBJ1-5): GAGVSQSPRYKVAKRGQDVALRCDPISGHVSLFWYQQALGQGPEFLTYFQNEAQLDKSGLPSDRFFAERPEGSVSTLKIQRTQQEDSAVYLCASSYSSQGNQPQHFGDGTRLSIL.

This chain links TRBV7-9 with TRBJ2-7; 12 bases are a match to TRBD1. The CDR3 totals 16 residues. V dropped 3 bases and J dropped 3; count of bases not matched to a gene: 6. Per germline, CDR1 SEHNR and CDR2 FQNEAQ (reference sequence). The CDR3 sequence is CASSFGTGGERYEQYF. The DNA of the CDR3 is TGTGCCAGCAGCTTCGGGACAGGGGGCGAGCGCTACGAGCAGTACTTC.

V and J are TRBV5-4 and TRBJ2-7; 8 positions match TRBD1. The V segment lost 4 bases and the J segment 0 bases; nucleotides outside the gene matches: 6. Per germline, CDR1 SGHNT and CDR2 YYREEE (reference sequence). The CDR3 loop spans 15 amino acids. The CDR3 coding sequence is TGTGCCAGCAGCACCGGGACAGGAAGCTCCTACGAGCAGTACTTC. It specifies CASSTGTGSSYEQYF.